This TCR beta chain was profiled in a study of monozygotic twins with inflammatory bowel disease. Germline loops: CDR1 KGHSH, CDR2 LQKENI. The CDR3 is 16 amino acids. Study observations and caveats: IBD patients exhibited fewer clonotypes shared with other individuals than healthy twins, particularly with disease activity.

The unique tags termed UMIs, each holding a 6-nucleotide sample barcode, were added by means of template switching. Using the 5' RACE reads, TCRdb records one entry per CDR3 protein without DNA. The table gives roughly 160,000 distinct CDR3 sequences; the top ten clones make up 2.4% of it. Note on this clonotype: The antigen remains undetermined.

Someone took an approximately 2.5 ml blood sample from each of the donors. The authors isolated total RNA from whole blood without sorting T cells. This sequence was found in a human donor with ulcerative colitis or Crohn's disease, or a healthy co-twin of an affected twin (not recorded which). V and J are TRBV18 and TRBJ2-7; the D call from TCRdb, TRBD1, cannot be confirmed without DNA. Sequenced input: blood. This CDR3 reads CASSPRTGGRGYEQYF.